The following is a T cell receptor (beta chain) sequence with its context. Antigen unknown. TCRdb keeps only in-frame clones here, not all; method: immunoSEQ multiplex PCR. The sample has over 35,000 clones; around three quarters are singletons. The source of the sample is a study of T cell responses to AZD1222 COVID-19 vaccine. The V gene's germline CDR1 is GTSNPN and CDR2 SVGIG (reference sequence). The CDR3 runs to 13 residues. Trimming left V 3 bases short and J 2 bases short, with 5 bases between. Study-wide findings and caveats: Vaccination with two AZD1222 doses was followed by a rise in Spike-specific TCR breadth and depth.

The sequence came from an adult who received the MenACWY meningococcal vaccine as a control. The sequenced sample was peripheral blood, obtained 28 days after the second dose of the MenACWY control vaccine. The gene calls are TRBV30 and TRBJ1-6; D ambiguous. The CDR3 DNA is TGTGCCTGGAGCCGGACCTATAATTCACCCCTCCACTTT. Residues: CAWSRTYNSPLHF.